The 8 T cell receptor beta chains below all came from one sample that was sequenced in a study of cytomegalovirus exposure and HLA in healthy donors. Using immunoSEQ multiplex PCR, the repertoire was profiled, and TCRdb retains in-frame clones only, with some absent. The repertoire holds 190,000 or so clones, with 80% to 90% as singletons. Source material: PBMCs. All receptors come from a woman in her 30s in good health and CMV-seropositive.

V is TRBV5-4 and J is TRBJ2-7; TRBD2 is a possible D gene (7 bases). The germline V gene has CDR1 SGHNT and CDR2 YYREEE (reference sequence). The V gene lost 0 bases and the J gene lost 2 bases, with 12 bases spanning the gap. The CDR3 sequence is 15 residues long. The CDR3 sequence: CASSLDLGGAYEQYF. DNA of the CDR3: TGTGCCAGCAGCTTGGATCTAGGGGGGGCCTACGAGCAGTACTTC. Together with reference TRBV5-4 and TRBJ2-7, the CDR3 gives the full variable domain: ETGVTQSPTHLIKTRGQQVTLRCSSQSGHNTVSWYQQALGQGPQFIFQYYREEENGRGNFPPRFSGLQFPNYSSELNVNALELDDSALYLCASSLDLGGAYEQYFGPGTRLTVT.

The chain has TRBV7-2 and TRBJ2-7, with TRBD2 matching 10 bases. The CDR3 loop spans 18 amino acids. The V gene's germline CDR1 is SGHTA and CDR2 FQGNSA. J was trimmed by 7 bases and V by 2 bases; bases with no gene match: 17. In DNA, the CDR3 is TGTGCCAGCAGCTTACAGTTCGGCTTTAGCGGGAGGATGGGGGAGCAGTACTTC. It encodes CASSLQFGFSGRMGEQYF.

This chain joins TRBV7-3 and TRBJ1-3, with a possible D match to TRBD1 (5 bases). Germline CDR1 and CDR2: SGHTA and FQGTGA. The V end was cut by 0 bases, the J end by 1 base, with 10 bases between. The CDR3 consists of 16 residues. The chain's CDR3 is CASSLTRGGSGNTIYF. The DNA of the CDR3 is TGTGCCAGCAGCTTAACCCGGGGGGGTTCTGGAAACACCATATATTTT.

The CDR3 reads CASSRGTSEYNEQFF. As DNA, the CDR3 is TGTGCCAGCAGTCGTGGGACTAGCGAGTACAATGAGCAGTTCTTC. The chain links TRBV7-3 to TRBJ2-1; 10 bases are a match to TRBD2. The CDR3 sequence is 15 residues long. V was pared by 6 bases and J by 4 bases, with 6 bases of the junction left unmatched. Germline loops: CDR1 SGHTA, CDR2 FQGTGA.

The chain employs TRBV29-1 and TRBJ1-1; 9 nucleotides match TRBD1. This CDR3 has 15 amino acids. Germline V CDR1 and CDR2: SQVTM, ANQGSEA. Trimming cost V 7 bases and J 6 bases; bases outside gene matches: 15. The CDR3, as DNA: TGCAGCGGGCGACAGGGGGGAGATGCGAGCGCTGAAGCTTTCTTT. The encoded protein is CSGRQGGDASAEAFF.

CDR3 protein: CASSQVPQDRPGEQYF. CDR3 nucleotides: TGCGCCAGCAGCCAAGTCCCGCAAGACCGCCCCGGGGAGCAGTACTTC. V is TRBV4-1 and J is TRBJ2-7; D not certain. This CDR3 region has 16 residues. The V and J ends lost 1 base and 7 bases respectively, with 20 bases between them. Germline V CDR1 and CDR2: MGHRA, YSYEKL.

The chain uses TRBV10-3 and TRBJ2-7, with D perhaps matching TRBD2 (6 bases). Germline V lookup: CDR1 ENHRY, CDR2 SYGVKD. The CDR3 contains 13 residues. Trimming took off 8 bases at V and 3 bases at J, with 14 bases between the two ends. The CDR3 nucleotides are TGTGCCATCCACGGGGACTCTAACTACGAGCAGTACTTC. It encodes CAIHGDSNYEQYF.

This clone has just a few counts. A read error likely explains this, since a far larger clone differs by one base. This same CDR3 is encoded by further DNA sequences in the sample. The chain recombines TRBV6-5 with TRBJ1-5, with TRBD1 as a possible D gene (5 bases). Per the germline V gene, CDR1 is MNHEY and CDR2 is SVGAGI. The CDR3 runs to 13 residues. V shed 6 bases and J shed 4 bases, with 10 bases lying between them. DNA of the CDR3: TGTGCCAGCAGCCTCGACAGTAATCAGCCCCAGCATTTT. Its protein is CASSLDSNQPQHF.